This T cell receptor (beta chain) comes out of a study of PD-L1 blockade in urothelial cancer. Study-level information: Earlier, patients had received 0 to 3 chemotherapy regimens. At 6 weeks and at 3 weeks (second dose) after treatment start, blood was analyzed. Researchers found blood samples held a median of about 130,000 T cells.

Specified time point: pretreatment peripheral blood. CDR3 length: 17 amino acids. From germline, CDR1 is LGHNA and CDR2 YNFKEQ. J lost 9 bases, V lost 0 bases, and 12 bases had no gene match. A spike-in of synthetic TCR analog templates was added to each PCR. Sequenced by immunoSEQ multiplex PCR; TCRdb stores in-frame clones only, minus some. Altogether 75,000 to 95,000 clones are present, about 85% being singletons, with the ten largest covering 5.5% to 7.5%. The origin of this receptor is a man in his forties with urothelial cancer. Sequencing was performed on PBMCs, taken around atezolizumab (anti-PD-L1) treatment. This chain connects TRBV4-2 to TRBJ2-1, with 9 bases identical to TRBD2. CDR3 coding DNA: TGTGCCAGCAGCCAAGATCTGGCTAGCGGGAAGCGGAGTGAGCAGTTCTTC. Amino acid sequence: CASSQDLASGKRSEQFF.